The 32 T cell receptor beta chains listed next were all sequenced from one sample in a study of blood T cell repertoires in COVID-19. The repertoire was sequenced with immunoSEQ multiplex PCR; TCRdb's copy has only in-frame clones and lacks some. The table includes roughly 200,000 clones, roughly nine tenths detected once. Sequencing used PBMCs or T cells enriched from blood (not recorded which). The origin of the receptors is a woman aged 40 to 55 in a cohort exposed to, infected with or recovered from COVID-19 (not recorded which).

The CDR3 region has the DNA TGTGCCAGCACCCAGGTCAACCAAGAGACCCAGTACTTC. This gives the protein CASTQVNQETQYF. The chain links TRBV2 to TRBJ2-5, with unresolved D. The CDR3 totals 13 residues. CDR1 SNHLY and CDR2 FYNNEI come from the germline V gene. Trimming took 7 bases from V and 0 from J, leaving 9 bases between them.

V is TRBV4-1 and J is TRBJ2-3, with D possibly matching TRBD1 (6 bases). This CDR3 contains 13 residues. CDR1 and CDR2 (germline): MGHRA, YSYEKL. V lost 1 base, J lost 7 bases, and 9 bases lay in between. The CDR3 loop is CASSQGRGNTQYF. CDR3 DNA: TGCGCCAGCAGCCAAGGTAGGGGGAATACGCAGTATTTT.

The chain employs TRBV11-2 and TRBJ1-1, with D unresolved. The V gene lost 1 base and the J gene lost 9 bases, with 9 bases spanning the gap. This CDR3 comprises 12 residues. Looked up from germline, CDR1 is SGHAT and CDR2 is FQNNGV. Written as DNA, the CDR3 is TGTGCCAGCAGCTTAGGTTACAGTAAAGCTTTCTTT. Its translation is CASSLGYSKAFF. The complete variable domain, with remaining parts taken from reference TRBV11-2 and TRBJ1-1, reads EAGVAQSPRYKIIEKRQSVAFWCNPISGHATLYWYQQILGQGPKLLIQFQNNGVVDDSQLPKDRFSAERLKGVDSTLKIQPAKLEDSAVYLCASSLGYSKAFFGQGTRLTVV.

V usage is TRBV27 and J usage is TRBJ2-2; D unresolved. The germline V gene has CDR1 MNHEY and CDR2 SMNVEV (reference sequence). This CDR3 has 13 amino acids. V dropped 6 bases and J dropped 5 bases, with 10 bases sitting between them. CDR3 in amino acids: CASSHVRTGELFF. In DNA form, the CDR3 reads TGTGCCAGCAGCCACGTGCGGACCGGGGAGCTGTTTTTT.

The chain recombines TRBV6-5 with TRBJ1-2; no clear D. Between the trimmed V and J ends, which lost 5 bases and 1 base, there was a span of 14 bases. The CDR3 loop spans 15 amino acids. Germline CDR1 is MNHEY and CDR2 is SVGAGI. CDR3 residues: CASSQPPVYNYGYTF. CDR3 nucleotide sequence: TGTGCCAGCAGTCAACCTCCGGTCTATAACTATGGCTACACCTTC.

This rearrangement joins TRBV5-1 to TRBJ1-2; TRBD1 might be the D (5 bases). V was cut by 4 bases and J by 8 bases, with 15 bases left in between. CDR3 length equals 13 residues. Germline CDR1 reads SGHRS; CDR2 reads YFSETQ. CDR3 coding DNA: TGCGCCAGCAGCGGGGCAGGGACTTGGGGCTACACCTTC. As protein: CASSGAGTWGYTF.

This clone was recorded only once. This chain uses TRBV27 with TRBJ1-6; 9 positions match TRBD1. In germline, CDR1 is MNHEY, CDR2 SMNVEV (reference sequence). The CDR3 totals 14 residues. The trim removed 4 bases at V and 5 bases at J, leaving 0 bases unmatched. The CDR3 DNA reads TGTGCCAGCAGTTGGGACAGGGATAATTCACCCCTCCACTTT. Its translation: CASSWDRDNSPLHF.

This clone has a single count. This chain joins TRBV23-1 and TRBJ2-6; 7 bases align to TRBD2. TRBV23-1 carries the ORF label, with uncertain function. The CDR3 is made up of 20 amino acids. The trim removed 0 bases at V and 0 bases at J, leaving 11 bases unmatched. CDR3 bases: TGCGCCAGCAGTCAATCAGGACTAGATAAACCCCACTCTGGGGCCAACGTCCTGACTTTC. Amino acid sequence: CASSQSGLDKPHSGANVLTF.

This rearrangement joins TRBV19 to TRBJ1-1; 7 bases are shared with TRBD1. Germline CDR1 LNHDA, CDR2 SQIVND (reference sequence). The CDR3 has 16 residues. V gave up 5 bases and J gave up 0 bases; unmatched junction bases: 9. The CDR3 loop reads CASSFSRDSMNTEAFF. The CDR3 coding sequence is TGTGCCAGTAGTTTCTCCCGGGACAGCATGAACACTGAAGCTTTCTTT.

This chain connects TRBV4-1 to TRBJ2-3; no clear D. V was pared by 4 bases and J by 0 bases, with 11 bases between. The length of the CDR3 is 15 residues. Germline assignment: CDR1 MGHRA and CDR2 YSYEKL. CDR3 DNA sequence: TGCGCCAGCAGCCGGCTGCCGTCTAGCACAGATACGCAGTATTTT. Translating gives CASSRLPSSTDTQYF.

The chain combines TRBV28 with TRBJ1-1, with 9 bases lining up with TRBD1. The junction had 8 bases not matched to a gene; V was cut back by 3 bases and J by 6 bases. Germline V gives CDR1 MDHEN, CDR2 SYDVKM. The length of the CDR3 is 15 residues. CDR3 loop: CASSLGTGSGSEAFF. The CDR3 DNA follows: TGTGCCAGCAGTTTGGGGACAGGGTCTGGGTCTGAAGCTTTCTTT. Based on the CDR3 plus reference TRBV28 and TRBJ1-1, the full variable domain is DVKVTQSSRYLVKRTGEKVFLECVQDMDHENMFWYRQDPGLGLRLIYFSYDVKMKEKGDIPEGYSVSREKKERFSLILESASTNQTSMYLCASSLGTGSGSEAFFGQGTRLTVV.

The chain employs TRBV7-9 and TRBJ1-2; 7 bases are shared with TRBD1. CDR3 length: 12 amino acids. CDR1 SEHNR and CDR2 FQNEAQ come from the germline V gene (reference sequence). The ends lost 6 bases at V and 8 bases at J; junction bases unmatched: 6. The CDR3 DNA is TGTGCCAGCAGTTCAGGGGGGCACGGCTACACCTTC. As protein: CASSSGGHGYTF.

As regards this clone: The junction and the germline gene differ at one end; a read error may be behind it. V gene TRBV6-5 combines with J gene TRBJ1-2; D remains unclear. CDR1 and CDR2 (germline): MNHEY, SVGAGI. There are 10 residues in the CDR3. For the CDR3, the DNA is TGTGCCAGCTGGGAGGGCGGTTGGGCGTTC. Encoded protein: CASWEGGWAF.

The chain has TRBV18 and TRBJ2-1, with D possibly TRBD1 on 6 matching bases. Germline CDR1 and CDR2: KGHSH and LQKENI. Trimming stripped 5 bases from V and 4 bases from J, with 15 bases between. The CDR3 length is 15 residues. The CDR3 region is CASSRVQGEYNEQFF. The CDR3 DNA is TGTGCCAGCTCAAGAGTACAGGGCGAATACAATGAGCAGTTCTTC. Filled out from reference TRBV18 and TRBJ2-1, the complete variable domain reads NAGVMQNPRHLVRRRGQEARLRCSPMKGHSHVYWYRQLPEEGLKFMVYLQKENIIDESGMPKERFSAEFPKEGPSILRIQQVVRGDSAAYFCASSRVQGEYNEQFFGPGTRLTVL.

This clone has only one observation. The chain uses TRBV4-1 and TRBJ1-4, with D possibly matching TRBD1 (5 bases). This CDR3 region has 15 residues. Germline V lookup: CDR1 MGHRA, CDR2 YSYEKL. V dropped 4 bases and J dropped 4 bases, with 13 bases sitting between them. The CDR3 DNA reads as TGCGCCAGCAGCCCGGCAGGGAGGAATAATGAAAAACTGTTTTTT. Translating it yields CASSPAGRNNEKLFF.

J is TRBJ2-1 and V is TRBV11-3, with TRBD2 matching 10 bases. CDR1 is SGHNT, CDR2 YENEEA, per germline. Losses at the gene ends were 5 bases for V and 9 bases for J; bases not matched to a gene: 10. The CDR3 totals 15 residues. Here the CDR3 reads CASSHSGSGRVEQFF. In DNA form, the CDR3 reads TGTGCCAGCAGCCACTCAGGAAGCGGGAGGGTTGAGCAGTTCTTC. The full variable domain, with the rest looked up from reference TRBV11-3 and TRBJ2-1, is EAGVVQSPRYKIIEKKQPVAFWCNPISGHNTLYWYLQNLGQGPELLIRYENEEAVDDSQLPKDRFSAERLKGVDSTLKIQPAELGDSAVYLCASSHSGSGRVEQFFGPGTRLTVL.

The chain is built from TRBV24-1 and TRBJ1-1, with 8 nucleotides matching TRBD1. With V trimmed by 3 bases and J by 5 bases, 4 bases remained unmatched. Germline V gene sequence: CDR1 KGHDR, CDR2 SFDVKD. The CDR3 is 14 residues long. CDR3 sequence: CATSDGQGRTEAFF. CDR3 sequence (DNA): TGTGCCACCAGTGATGGACAGGGCCGGACTGAAGCTTTCTTT.

This clone is a singleton in its sample. V gene TRBV6-1 combines with J gene TRBJ2-4; D is possibly TRBD2 (6 bases). The length of the CDR3 is 15 residues. Trimming removed 0 bases at V and 4 bases at J, with 10 bases between. Germline V gene data show CDR1 as MNHNS and CDR2 as SASEGT. For the CDR3, the DNA is TGTGCCAGCAGTGAAGCGCTCGCGGGAAAAAACATTCAGTACTTC. This translates into CASSEALAGKNIQYF.

The chain joins TRBV10-1 to TRBJ2-6, with D possibly matching TRBD1 (6 bases). The CDR3 loop spans 17 amino acids. V lost 5 bases and J lost 0, with 14 bases in between. Germline V CDR1 and CDR2: WNHNN, SYGVQD (reference sequence). The CDR3 coding sequence is TGCGCCAGCAGTCCGGGACATCGTAACTCTGGGGCCAACGTCCTGACTTTC. As protein: CASSPGHRNSGANVLTF.

This sequence joins TRBV18 and TRBJ2-1; 10 nucleotides agree with TRBD2. Trimming removed 4 bases from V and 8 bases from J; junction bases left unmatched: 8. This CDR3 contains 15 residues. Germline V gene lookup returns CDR1 KGHSH and CDR2 LQKENI. CDR3 in DNA: TGTGCCAGCTCACAATCCAGCGGGGGGGCGTATGAGCAGTTCTTC. Amino acids: CASSQSSGGAYEQFF.

The V and J genes are TRBV14 and TRBJ2-7, with 9 positions matching TRBD1. Germline CDR1 and CDR2: SGHDN and FVKESK. The ends lost 3 bases at V and 2 bases at J; junction bases unmatched: 2. CDR3 length equals 14 residues. The CDR3 sequence: CASSHGQGPYEQYF. The CDR3 DNA reads TGTGCCAGCAGCCACGGACAGGGGCCCTACGAGCAGTACTTC.

The gene calls are TRBV9 and TRBJ2-7; possibly TRBD1 for D (5 bases). V lost 0 bases, J lost 2 bases, and 12 bases lay in between. The CDR3 has 15 amino acids. Looked up from germline, CDR1 is SGDLS and CDR2 is YYNGEE. CDR3 sequence: CASSVEGKGTYEQYF. For the CDR3, the DNA is TGTGCCAGCAGCGTAGAAGGGAAGGGGACCTACGAGCAGTACTTC.

This CDR3 reads CASSQGDSATYEQYF. The CDR3 coding sequence is TGTGCCAGCAGCCAAGGGGACTCCGCAACCTACGAGCAGTACTTC. The V and J genes are TRBV7-9 and TRBJ2-7; D is perhaps TRBD2 (6 bases). Germline V lookup: CDR1 SEHNR, CDR2 FQNEAQ (reference sequence). The CDR3 is 15 amino acids. Between the trimmed V and J ends, which lost 5 bases and 2 bases, there was a span of 16 bases.

The chain recombines TRBV5-4 with TRBJ2-1, with 8 positions matching TRBD1. Unmatched junction bases numbered 8, after V lost 3 bases and J lost 3 bases. This CDR3 has 16 residues. Per the germline V gene, CDR1 is SGHNT and CDR2 is YYREEE (reference sequence). The chain's CDR3 is CASSSNRDRSYNEQFF. In nucleotides, the CDR3 is TGTGCCAGCAGCTCAAACCGGGACAGGAGCTACAATGAGCAGTTCTTC.

This clone has a handful of counts. This chain links TRBV20-1 with TRBJ2-1, with TRBD1 as a possible D gene (5 bases). The germline V and J ends were trimmed by 3 bases and 0 bases, with 12 bases remaining between them. The CDR3 loop spans 15 amino acids. Germline V gene data show CDR1 as DFQATT and CDR2 as SNEGSKA (reference sequence). The DNA of the CDR3 is TGCAGTGCTAGTCCAGGGTCGAGCTCCTACAATGAGCAGTTCTTC. Translated, it gives CSASPGSSSYNEQFF.

J is TRBJ1-6 and V is TRBV15; 9 nucleotides match TRBD1. Germline V gene sequence: CDR1 LNHNV, CDR2 YYDKDF (reference sequence). After removal of 8 bases from V and 9 bases from J, the junction contained 8 bases not matched to a gene. The CDR3 is 14 amino acids. CDR3 DNA: TGTGCCACCTTCGGGACAGGGTTATCTTCACCCCTCCACTTT. Encoded protein: CATFGTGLSSPLHF.

The V and J genes are TRBV6-5 and TRBJ2-7, with 10 bases matching TRBD1. Germline V gene sequence: CDR1 MNHEY, CDR2 SVGAGI. This CDR3 is built from 15 residues. V shed 0 bases and J 5 bases; nucleotides not matched to a gene: 4. CDR3 amino acids: CASSYSSGQGDEQYF. CDR3 DNA sequence: TGTGCCAGCAGTTACTCGAGCGGACAGGGGGACGAGCAGTACTTC.

The chain links TRBV29-1 to TRBJ1-2; D remains unclear. This CDR3 has 11 amino acids. Germline loops: CDR1 SQVTM, CDR2 ANQGSEA. Trimming took 6 bases from V and 7 from J, leaving 12 bases between them. CDR3 coding DNA: TGCAGCGTGGGCAGCAAAAGTGGCTACACCTTC. This codes for CSVGSKSGYTF.

The chain employs TRBV7-7 and TRBJ2-7; D is possibly TRBD2 (5 bases). V lost 3 bases and J lost 0, with 12 bases in between. The CDR3 sequence is 15 residues long. Germline V gene data show CDR1 as SSHAT and CDR2 as FNYEAQ (reference sequence). The CDR3 spells CASSFRLGSSYEQYF. DNA of the CDR3: TGTGCCAGCAGCTTTAGATTAGGGAGCTCCTACGAGCAGTACTTC.

The rearrangement links TRBV28 to TRBJ1-5; D is ambiguous. Deletions cut 5 bases from V and 0 bases from J, with 14 bases between. From germline, CDR1 is MDHEN and CDR2 SYDVKM. The CDR3 is 16 amino acids. CDR3: CASSLRRGYSNQPQHF. CDR3 bases: TGTGCCAGCAGTCTTCGGAGAGGGTATAGCAATCAGCCCCAGCATTTT.

The chain has TRBV5-4 and TRBJ2-7; D is undetermined. Per the germline V gene, CDR1 is SGHNT and CDR2 is YYREEE (reference sequence). V lost 4 bases, J lost 6 bases, and 11 bases lay in between. This CDR3 comprises 12 residues. The CDR3 sequence is CASSQRVGEQYF. For the CDR3, the DNA is TGTGCCAGCAGCCAACGGGTGGGCGAGCAGTACTTC.

The chain carries TRBV11-2 and TRBJ2-7, with 10 bases lining up with TRBD1. The CDR3 is made up of 14 amino acids. The J segment lost 8 bases and the V segment lost 6 bases, leaving 10 bases of the junction unmatched. Per the germline V gene, CDR1 is SGHAT and CDR2 is FQNNGV. The CDR3 sequence is CASSTGTGANQQYF. CDR3 sequence (DNA): TGTGCCAGCAGTACCGGGACAGGGGCGAACCAGCAGTACTTC.